This TCR beta chain was identified in a study of T-cell memory formation after mild COVID-19. Findings and limits, study-wide: Day 15 to 85 contracting clones showed balanced CD4/CD8; later expanders leaned CD4+.

One entry per CDR3 protein results from TCRdb running MiXCR on the 5' RACE reads. Of about 350,000 distinct CDR3 sequences listed, roughly 13% are singletons. The V and J ends lost 2 bases and 4 bases, in that order; junction bases with no gene match: 8. The V gene's germline CDR1 is MNHEY and CDR2 SVGEGT. The CDR3 extends over 15 amino acids. This clonotype has only a few counts. Its antigen is unidentified. Sequencing was done on a sample of PBMCs or a T cell subset sorted from them (not recorded which). This chain joins TRBV6-2 or TRBV6-3 and TRBJ2-7, with 7 bases fitting TRBD1. The receptor comes from a man younger than 30 who had mild COVID-19 (a few samples of this study predate the infection). Cell type and time point are not known. CDR3 coding DNA: TGTGCCAGCAGTTACCGACACAGGGGATTTTACGAGCAGTACTTC. It yields the protein CASSYRHRGFYEQYF.